Below are 29 T cell receptor beta chains sequenced from a single sample in a study of blood T cells in healthy people across ages. With a J-beta primer mix and a sample-barcoded 5' primer, a second PCR ran 7 to 11 cycles. TCRdb re-derived calls from the 5' RACE reads in MiXCR, one entry per CDR3 protein. The table has some 1.6 million distinct CDR3 sequences, 30% to 40% seen once. Sequencing was carried out using blood. The source is a woman aged 25-40 years in good health.

This clonotype was seen many times. The CDR3: CASSGGNQPQHF. CDR3 DNA sequence: TGTGCCAGCAGTGGGGGGAATCAGCCCCAGCATTTT. The rearrangement links TRBV2 to TRBJ1-5; TRBD1 is a possible D gene (5 bases). CDR3 length equals 12 residues. Germline lookup yields CDR1 SNHLY and CDR2 FYNNEI. Trimming cost V 4 bases and J 4 bases, with 5 bases left between them.

In this sample, this clonotype turned up a few times. V and J are TRBV29-1 and TRBJ2-2; no definite D call. The CDR3 is 12 amino acids. Trimming stripped 2 bases from V and 5 bases from J, with 6 bases between. Germline values: CDR1 SQVTM, CDR2 ANQGSEA. In DNA, the CDR3 is TGCAGCGTTGAAAAAGGGACCGGGGAGCTGTTTTTT. Residues: CSVEKGTGELFF.

The chain combines TRBV15 with TRBJ2-1, with 8 bases lining up with TRBD2. Trimming removed 1 base from V and 4 bases from J; junction bases left unmatched: 3. Germline CDR1 and CDR2: LNHNV and YYDKDF (reference sequence). The CDR3 extends over 15 amino acids. This CDR3 is CATSRASGRYNEQFF. The CDR3 bases are TGTGCCACCAGCAGAGCTAGCGGGCGTTACAATGAGCAGTTCTTC.

In this sample, this clonotype turned up many times. This chain uses TRBV6-2 or TRBV6-3 with TRBJ2-7; D is ambiguous. Germline V CDR1 and CDR2: MNHEY, SVGEGT. V was cut by 2 bases and J by 0 bases, with 11 bases left in between. The CDR3 is made up of 15 amino acids. The CDR3 loop reads CASSYLLLDSYEQYF. The CDR3 DNA follows: TGTGCCAGCAGTTACCTTCTTCTAGACTCCTACGAGCAGTACTTC.

V gene TRBV7-9 combines with J gene TRBJ2-5, with TRBD2 matching 7 bases. The J call is in doubt because the DNA end fits TRBJ2-7 better. This CDR3 contains 17 residues. CDR1 is SEHNR and CDR2 is FQNEAQ in the germline V gene (reference sequence). This CDR3 reads CASSKAAGEGPPYEQYF. The DNA of the CDR3 is TGTGCCAGCAGCAAAGCCGCCGGGGAGGGGCCACCCTACGAGCAGTACTTC.

This chain uses TRBV5-1 with TRBJ2-5; D perhaps matches TRBD1 (5 bases). TRBJ2-7 matches the DNA end more closely, so the J call is doubtful. The CDR3 has 14 amino acids. In germline, CDR1 is SGHRS, CDR2 YFSETQ. In DNA, the CDR3 is TGCGCCAGCAGCTTCGCCCCAGGGCCCTGCGAGCAGTACTTC. Translation: CASSFAPGPCEQYF.

As regards this clonotype: At one end the junction does not follow the germline gene, possibly because of a read error. The J gene is TRBJ1-6, the V gene TRBV9; 9 nucleotides line up with TRBD1. The CDR3 is made up of 15 amino acids. Germline CDR1 is SGDLS and CDR2 is YYNGEE. The DNA of the CDR3 is TGTGCCTGCAGCGTAAGGGACAGGGAGGGTTCACCCCTCCACTTT. It codes for CACSVRDREGSPLHF.

The rearrangement links TRBV27 to TRBJ2-1; D unresolved. The germline CDR1 and CDR2 sequences are MNHEY and SMNVEV (reference sequence). V was trimmed by 1 base and J by 0 bases, leaving 10 bases between them. This CDR3 is built from 16 residues. The CDR3 bases are TGTGCCAGCAGTTTATGGGGTCGACGCTCCTACAATGAGCAGTTCTTC. Translating gives CASSLWGRRSYNEQFF.

CDR3 amino acids: CASSSAGVRNSYEQYF. The CDR3 DNA reads TGTGCCAGCAGCTCCGCGGGAGTACGAAACTCCTACGAGCAGTACTTC. The V and J genes are TRBV13 and TRBJ2-7; TRBD2 matches 7 bases. J was trimmed by 0 bases and V by 4 bases; bases with no gene match: 9. The CDR3 covers 16 residues. Germline V gene lookup returns CDR1 PRHDT and CDR2 FYEKMQ (reference sequence).

This clonotype occurred a few times. J is TRBJ1-1 and V is TRBV10-3, with D possibly matching TRBD1 (6 bases). In germline, CDR1 is ENHRY, CDR2 SYGVKD. The CDR3 runs to 14 residues. The V end lost 2 bases, the J end lost 0 bases, and 7 bases lay between the germline ends. The CDR3 DNA reads TGTGCCATCAGTGAGAGGGGGGTGAACACTGAAGCTTTCTTT. Translation gives CAISERGVNTEAFF.

This clonotype has at least ten counts. V gene TRBV10-3 combines with J gene TRBJ2-3; D remains unclear. This CDR3 region has 13 residues. In germline, CDR1 is ENHRY, CDR2 SYGVKD. V shed 7 bases and J shed 6 bases, with 14 bases lying between them. The CDR3 here is CAIKPRIGDTQYF. CDR3 in DNA: TGTGCCATCAAGCCGAGGATAGGGGATACGCAGTATTTT.

V is TRBV2 and J is TRBJ2-2; D is perhaps TRBD2 (5 bases). The CDR3 consists of 15 residues. V was cut by 10 bases and J by 6 bases, with 21 bases left in between. Germline CDR1 and CDR2: SNHLY and FYNNEI. CDR3 residues: CAKKASTKNSGELFF. CDR3 sequence (DNA): TGTGCCAAAAAGGCCTCGACTAAAAACTCCGGGGAGCTGTTTTTT.

This clonotype turned up a few times. This sequence joins TRBV28 and TRBJ2-7; possibly TRBD2 for D (8 bases). V gave up 3 bases and J gave up 2 bases, with 26 bases separating them. Germline assignment: CDR1 MDHEN and CDR2 SYDVKM. The CDR3 has 19 amino acids. CDR3 nucleotide sequence: TGTGCCAGCAGTTTCCCCCGGACAGGCCAGGGGCGGGGGGCCTACGAGCAGTACTTC. It translates to CASSFPRTGQGRGAYEQYF.

This chain joins TRBV15 and TRBJ1-6, with D possibly being TRBD1 (5 bases). The CDR3 spans 14 residues. CDR1 and CDR2 from the germline V gene are LNHNV and YYDKDF (reference sequence). Trimming shortened V by 1 base and J by 7 bases, and 8 bases separated the two germline ends. DNA for the CDR3: TGTGCCACCAGCAGAGGCAGGGACAATTCACCCCTCCACTTT. Its protein product is CATSRGRDNSPLHF.

This clonotype has only a few counts. The V gene is TRBV6-1, the J gene TRBJ2-2; D possibly uses TRBD1 or TRBD2 (5 bases each). Germline V gene sequence: CDR1 MNHNS, CDR2 SASEGT. CDR3 length equals 15 residues. Trimming took 3 bases from V and 6 from J, leaving 14 bases between them. The CDR3 DNA sequence: TGTGCCAGCAGTGACGGCAGGGCGGGTCCCGGGGAGCTGTTTTTT. Amino acid sequence: CASSDGRAGPGELFF.

This clonotype occurred many times. The rearrangement joins TRBV29-1 to TRBJ2-3; possibly TRBD2 for D (6 bases). The CDR3 has 14 amino acids. Germline V lookup: CDR1 SQVTM, CDR2 ANQGSEA. With 4 bases removed from V and 2 bases from J, the gap between germline ends came to 13 bases. The CDR3 loop reads CSVGFGTHTDTQYF. The CDR3 nucleotides read TGCAGCGTTGGATTCGGGACTCACACAGATACGCAGTATTTT.

A few counts support this clonotype. The rearrangement uses TRBV7-7 and TRBJ2-7; D gene ambiguous. The CDR3 totals 16 residues. The V end lost 5 bases, the J end lost 0 bases, and 17 bases lay between the germline ends. Germline CDR1 and CDR2: SSHAT and FNYEAQ (reference sequence). The DNA for the CDR3 is TGTGCCAGCAGCGGGGTCAGGTCCACCAGCTCCTACGAGCAGTACTTC. It encodes CASSGVRSTSSYEQYF.

V gene TRBV20-1 combines with J gene TRBJ2-2; D is possibly TRBD2 (7 bases). The germline V and J ends were trimmed by 1 base and 9 bases, with 24 bases remaining between them. The CDR3 is 17 amino acids. From germline, CDR1 is DFQATT and CDR2 SNEGSKA (reference sequence). The CDR3 is CSARGPLGRGPLWELFF. In nucleotides, the CDR3 is TGCAGTGCTAGAGGACCCTTGGGGCGGGGGCCACTCTGGGAGCTGTTTTTT.

The rearrangement links TRBV30 to TRBJ2-5; 10 positions match TRBD2. V dropped 0 bases and J dropped 5; count of bases not matched to a gene: 6. Germline CDR1 and CDR2: GTSNPN and SVGIG (reference sequence). The length of the CDR3 is 15 residues. The DNA of the CDR3 is TGTGCCTGGAGTGTGGGTAGCGGGGGGTGGGAGACCCAGTACTTC. Protein: CAWSVGSGGWETQYF.

The gene calls are TRBV2 and TRBJ1-2, with D maybe TRBD1 (6 bases). The CDR3 spans 15 residues. CDR1 is SNHLY, CDR2 FYNNEI, per germline. V was pared by 3 bases and J by 6 bases, with 17 bases between. The CDR3 bases are TGTGCCAGCAGTGAGAGCAGGGGACTGGGGAATGGCTACACCTTC. This gives the protein CASSESRGLGNGYTF.

Comment on this clonotype: A much larger clone lies one base from this, so it may be a read error. V gene TRBV5-1 combines with J gene TRBJ2-7; weak D call: TRBD1 (5 bases). This CDR3 has 13 residues. Germline CDR1 reads SGHRS; CDR2 reads YFSETQ. With 3 bases removed from V and 1 base from J, the gap between germline ends came to 8 bases. The CDR3 DNA reads TGCGCCAGCAGCTCGAACAGGTCCTACGAGCAGTACTTC. It codes for CASSSNRSYEQYF. Full variable domain (remainder filled in from reference TRBV5-1 and TRBJ2-7): KAGVTQTPRYLIKTRGQQVTLSCSPISGHRSVSWYQQTPGQGLQFLFEYFSETQRNKGNFPGRFSGRQFSNSRSEMNVSTLELGDSALYLCASSSNRSYEQYFGPGTRLTVT.

This clonotype was picked up many times. This may be a read error: a much more frequent sequence differs by one nucleotide. The genes are TRBV29-1 and TRBJ2-3, with 9 nucleotides matching TRBD2. Germline V gene lookup returns CDR1 SQVTM and CDR2 ANQGSEA. The length of the CDR3 is 16 residues. V shed 2 bases and J 5 bases; nucleotides not matched to a gene: 11. CDR3 amino acids: CSVERPRRAGGDTQYF. For the CDR3, the DNA is TGCAGCGTTGAACGCCCTCGGCGAGCGGGAGGAGATACGCAGTATTTT.

The rearrangement joins TRBV5-1 to TRBJ1-5, with D possibly TRBD1 on 5 matching bases. Trimming shortened V by 5 bases and J by 4 bases, and 10 bases separated the two germline ends. Germline V gene sequence: CDR1 SGHRS, CDR2 YFSETQ. This CDR3 is 13 amino acids long. This CDR3 is CASSWDENQPQHF. The CDR3 DNA is TGCGCCAGCAGTTGGGACGAGAATCAGCCCCAGCATTTT.

This clonotype showed up just a few times. This chain links TRBV15 with TRBJ2-1; 8 bases map to TRBD1. Germline V CDR1 and CDR2: LNHNV, YYDKDF (reference sequence). This CDR3 spans 16 amino acids. V lost 1 base and J lost 8; bases outside the gene matches: 10. The CDR3 DNA sequence: TGTGCCACCAGCAGAGTCCCCAGGGGGCTTTTGGATGAGCAGTTCTTC. Residues: CATSRVPRGLLDEQFF. Complete variable domain (other parts from reference TRBV15 and TRBJ2-1): DAMVIQNPRYQVTQFGKPVTLSCSQTLNHNVMYWYQQKSSQAPKLLFHYYDKDFNNEADTPDNFQSRRPNTSFCFLDIRSPGLGDTAMYLCATSRVPRGLLDEQFFGPGTRLTVL.

A few counts support this clonotype. The genes are TRBV6-1 and TRBJ2-7, with 8 bases aligning to TRBD1. The CDR3 totals 15 residues. The ends lost 3 bases at V and 4 bases at J; junction bases unmatched: 8. The V gene's germline CDR1 is MNHNS and CDR2 SASEGT. The CDR3 loop is CASSDIWTGKYEQYF. Here the CDR3 DNA reads TGTGCCAGCAGTGACATATGGACAGGGAAATACGAGCAGTACTTC.

In its sample, this clonotype was seen a few times. The chain employs TRBV10-3 and TRBJ2-3; no firm D call. Germline V gives CDR1 ENHRY, CDR2 SYGVKD. The CDR3 runs to 15 residues. V was pared by 4 bases and J by 0 bases, with 11 bases between. CDR3 sequence (DNA): TGTGCCATCAGTGGGTGGAATACTAGCACAGATACGCAGTATTTT. This gives the protein CAISGWNTSTDTQYF.

This clonotype has ten or more counts. The chain couples TRBV29-1 to TRBJ2-7; no reliable D call. Germline CDR1 and CDR2: SQVTM and ANQGSEA. The CDR3 length is 13 residues. The V gene lost 1 base and the J gene lost 0 bases, with 7 bases spanning the gap. The CDR3 here is CSVEGDRSYEQYF. The DNA for the CDR3 is TGCAGCGTTGAAGGTGACCGCTCCTACGAGCAGTACTTC.

This clonotype was observed once. CDR3 residues: CASSLAGAGELSYNEQFF. DNA of the CDR3: TGTGCCAGCAGCTTAGCGGGGGCAGGCGAGCTCTCCTACAATGAGCAGTTCTTC. V and J are TRBV7-8 and TRBJ2-1; D is perhaps TRBD1 (6 bases). The ends were cut back, 0 bases at V and 0 bases at J, with 15 bases in the middle. The length of the CDR3 is 18 residues. Per germline, CDR1 SGHVS and CDR2 FQNEAQ.

This clonotype was seen more than once but under ten times. V and J are TRBV6-5 and TRBJ2-7, with TRBD1 as a possible D gene (8 bases). The CDR3 loop spans 12 amino acids. V shed 6 bases and J shed 9 bases, with 15 bases lying between them. The germline CDR1 and CDR2 sequences are MNHEY and SVGAGI. Written as DNA, the CDR3 is TGTGCCAGCAGCACAGGGGGGGCGGTGCAGTACTTC. Residues: CASSTGGAVQYF.